These T cell receptor beta chains were read from a single sample in a study of cytomegalovirus exposure and HLA in healthy donors. Assay used: immunoSEQ multiplex PCR; TCRdb lists only in-frame clones, some missing. The data show about 120,000 clones, roughly 80% seen once. The sample comprised PBMCs. The receptors shown here come from a man aged 30 to 39 in good health and CMV-seropositive. CDR3s include the opening cysteine and the closing phenylalanine or tryptophan. A D gene is named only where the DNA matches it firmly. Size tells how often a clone was seen (once, few, many) or the class of an expanded clone, and some rows leave it out.

TRBV5-1	-	TRBJ2-1	TRBD1	CASSLFGTVYNEQFF	TGCGCCAGCAGCTTGTTCGGGACAGTCTACAATGAGCAGTTCTTC
TRBV2	-	TRBJ1-5	TRBD1	CASRGTGSNQPQHF	TGTGCCAGCAGGGGGACAGGGAGCAATCAGCCCCAGCATTTT
TRBV5-1	-	TRBJ1-1	-	CASSLRAGANTEAFF	TGCGCCAGCAGCTTGAGGGCAGGGGCGAACACTGAAGCTTTCTTT
TRBV18	-	TRBJ2-7	-	CASSLSRDTREQYF	TGTGCCAGCTCACTCTCCCGGGACACTCGGGAGCAGTACTTC
TRBV28	-	TRBJ1-6	-	CASAPGQLQSPLHF	TGTGCCAGCGCTCCAGGACAGCTACAATCACCCCTCCACTTT
TRBV4-1	-	TRBJ1-5	-	CASSPRTTDQPQHF	TGCGCCAGCAGCCCTCGGACAACAGATCAGCCCCAGCATTTT
TRBV18	-	TRBJ2-7	TRBD2	CASSPIRAGGYEQYF	TGTGCCAGCTCACCAATTCGGGCGGGGGGGTACGAGCAGTACTTC
TRBV2	few	TRBJ1-4	TRBD1	CASLYRGREKLFF	TGTGCCAGCTTGTACAGGGGTAGGGAAAAACTGTTTTTT
TRBV27	-	TRBJ1-1	TRBD1	CASSGGDRGYTEAFF	TGTGCCAGCAGTGGGGGGGACAGGGGATACACTGAAGCTTTCTTT
TRBV28	-	TRBJ1-1	-	CASIPLGGGWTEAFF	TGTGCCAGCATTCCATTGGGCGGGGGTTGGACTGAAGCTTTCTTT
TRBV13	-	TRBJ2-3	TRBD2	CASSLYASGGPTDTQYF	TGTGCCAGCAGCTTGTATGCTAGCGGGGGGCCCACAGATACGCAGTATTTT
TRBV5-1	-	TRBJ1-1	TRBD1	CASSLRTGSVASEAFF	TGCGCCAGCAGCTTACGGACAGGTAGTGTCGCCAGTGAAGCTTTCTTT
TRBV6-1	-	TRBJ1-1	TRBD1	CASSPWTGANTEAFF	TGTGCCAGCAGTCCTTGGACAGGGGCGAACACTGAAGCTTTCTTT
TRBV7-9	-	TRBJ2-7	-	CASSSSTGTYEQYF	TGTGCCAGCAGCTCCTCGACGGGTACCTACGAGCAGTACTTC
TRBV6-1	-	TRBJ1-2	-	CASSEMAGSTYGYTF	TGTGCCAGCAGTGAAATGGCAGGGTCAACCTATGGCTACACCTTC
TRBV27	-	TRBJ2-5	TRBD2	CASSVAGGRETQYF	TGTGCCAGCAGTGTAGCGGGGGGGCGAGAGACCCAGTACTTC
TRBV5-1	once	TRBJ1-1	TRBD1	CASSVGQVDRAFF	TGCGCCAGCAGCGTGGGACAGGTCGATCGGGCTTTCTTT
TRBV7-2	-	TRBJ1-5	-	CASSLDGDFSNQPQHF	TGTGCCAGCAGCTTAGATGGGGACTTCAGCAATCAGCCCCAGCATTTT
TRBV30	once	TRBJ2-5	-	CAWSVESQRGTQYF	TGTGCCTGGAGTGTAGAGTCTCAAAGGGGGACCCAGTACTTC
TRBV18	-	TRBJ1-2	-	CASSPDSTGHGYTF	TGTGCCAGCTCACCGGACAGCACGGGCCATGGCTACACCTTC
TRBV5-1	-	TRBJ2-5	-	CASSGFRGEVPETQYF	TGCGCCAGCAGTGGTTTTCGGGGAGAGGTTCCAGAGACCCAGTACTTC
TRBV7-3	-	TRBJ2-5	TRBD1	CASSPGTGKETQYF	TGTGCCAGCAGCCCCGGGACAGGAAAAGAGACCCAGTACTTC
TRBV18	-	TRBJ2-2	-	CASSTGGHGELFF	TGTGCCAGCTCTACCGGAGGGCACGGGGAGCTGTTTTTT
TRBV7-8	-	TRBJ2-1	-	CASRGGGGLVINEQFF	TGTGCCAGCAGGGGAGGGGGGGGGCTGGTGATCAATGAGCAGTTCTTC
TRBV9	-	TRBJ1-1	-	CASSESPGTEAFF	TGTGCCAGCAGCGAAAGCCCCGGGACTGAAGCTTTCTTT
TRBV19	-	TRBJ2-7	TRBD1	CASSRSRDRGDEQYF	TGTGCCAGTAGTAGGTCCCGGGACAGGGGAGACGAGCAGTACTTC
TRBV5-5	-	TRBJ2-5	-	CASSLVSQGIEETQYF	TGTGCCAGCAGCTTGGTATCCCAGGGAATAGAAGAGACCCAGTACTTC
TRBV6-5	-	TRBJ2-7	-	CASSEIMGGEEQYF	TGTGCCAGCAGTGAAATCATGGGGGGTGAAGAGCAGTACTTC
TRBV21-1	few	TRBJ2-7	-	CASSKGEGTYEQYF	TGTGCCAGCAGCAAAGGGGAGGGTACTTACGAGCAGTACTTC
TRBV30	-	TRBJ2-2	-	CAWSGPVANTGELFF	TGTGCCTGGAGTGGGCCAGTGGCAAACACCGGGGAGCTGTTTTTT
TRBV6-6	once	TRBJ2-7	TRBD1	CASSYGTGGHEQYF	TGTGCCAGCAGTTACGGGACAGGGGGTCACGAGCAGTACTTC
TRBV10-2	-	TRBJ1-5	-	CASTEGGNQPQHF	TGCGCCAGCACCGAGGGGGGCAATCAGCCCCAGCATTTT
TRBV28	-	TRBJ2-3	-	CASSSPRTRTSTDTQYF	TGTGCCAGCAGTTCCCCTAGGACACGCACTAGCACAGATACGCAGTATTTT
TRBV28	-	TRBJ2-7	TRBD1	CASNLRQGDYEQYF	TGTGCCAGCAACCTCCGACAGGGGGATTACGAGCAGTACTTC
TRBV29-1	once	TRBJ2-3	-	CSVEEARDTQYF	TGCAGCGTTGAGGAGGCCAGGGATACGCAGTATTTT
TRBV4-1	few	TRBJ2-3	TRBD2	CASSFRLAGAKATSTDTQYF	TGCGCCAGCAGCTTTAGACTAGCGGGGGCCAAAGCAACTAGCACAGATACGCAGTATTTT
TRBV4-1	-	TRBJ2-5	TRBD2	CASSQDGGAGVGRETQYF	TGCGCCAGCAGCCAAGACGGGGGGGCGGGGGTGGGGCGAGAGACCCAGTACTTC
TRBV19	-	TRBJ1-4	-	CASSGDGATNEKLFF	TGTGCCAGTAGTGGAGACGGTGCAACTAATGAAAAACTGTTTTTT
TRBV6-6	-	TRBJ1-4	TRBD1	CASSLLGQGEKLFF	TGTGCCAGCAGTCTGCTAGGACAGGGGGAAAAACTGTTTTTT
TRBV2	-	TRBJ2-7	TRBD1	CASSEASGGQYEQYF	TGTGCCAGCAGTGAAGCGTCAGGGGGACAGTACGAGCAGTACTTC
TRBV27	-	TRBJ1-1	-	CASSFSLNTEAFF	TGTGCCAGCAGTTTCTCCCTGAACACTGAAGCTTTCTTT
TRBV14	-	TRBJ1-1	-	CASSRTAMNTEAFF	TGTGCCAGCAGCCGGACAGCTATGAACACTGAAGCTTTCTTT
TRBV12-5	-	TRBJ2-1	TRBD1	CASGRGPKKENEQFF	TGTGCTAGTGGCAGGGGGCCCAAAAAGGAGAATGAGCAGTTCTTC
TRBV20-1	-	TRBJ1-4	-	CSGEQDEKLFF	TGCAGTGGTGAACAGGATGAAAAACTGTTTTTT